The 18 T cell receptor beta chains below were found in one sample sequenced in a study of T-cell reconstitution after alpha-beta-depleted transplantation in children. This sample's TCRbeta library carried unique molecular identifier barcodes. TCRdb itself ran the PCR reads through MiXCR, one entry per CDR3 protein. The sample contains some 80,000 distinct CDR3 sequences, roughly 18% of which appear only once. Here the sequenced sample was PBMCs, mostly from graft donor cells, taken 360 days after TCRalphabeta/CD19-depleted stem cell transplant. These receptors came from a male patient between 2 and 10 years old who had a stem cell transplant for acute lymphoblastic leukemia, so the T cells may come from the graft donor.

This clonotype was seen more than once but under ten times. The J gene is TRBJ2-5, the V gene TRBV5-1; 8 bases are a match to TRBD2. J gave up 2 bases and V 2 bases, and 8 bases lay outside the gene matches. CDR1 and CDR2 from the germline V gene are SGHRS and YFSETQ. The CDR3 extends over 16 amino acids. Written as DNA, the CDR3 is TGCGCCAGCAGCTTTGGAAGGAGCGGGGGTCAAGAGACCCAGTACTTC. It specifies CASSFGRSGGQETQYF. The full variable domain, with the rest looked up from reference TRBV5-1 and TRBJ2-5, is KAGVTQTPRYLIKTRGQQVTLSCSPISGHRSVSWYQQTPGQGLQFLFEYFSETQRNKGNFPGRFSGRQFSNSRSEMNVSTLELGDSALYLCASSFGRSGGQETQYFGPGTRLLVL.

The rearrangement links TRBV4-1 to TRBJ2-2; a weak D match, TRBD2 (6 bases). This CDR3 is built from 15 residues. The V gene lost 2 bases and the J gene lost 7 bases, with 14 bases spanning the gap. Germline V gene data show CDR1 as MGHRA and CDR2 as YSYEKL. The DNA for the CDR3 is TGCGCCAGCAGCCAACTGCTAGCGTACGGCGGGGAGCTGTTTTTT. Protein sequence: CASSQLLAYGGELFF.

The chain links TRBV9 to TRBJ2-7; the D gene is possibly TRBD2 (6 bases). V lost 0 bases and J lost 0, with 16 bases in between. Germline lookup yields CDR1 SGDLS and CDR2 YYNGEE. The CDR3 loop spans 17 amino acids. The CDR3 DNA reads TGTGCCAGCAGCGTAGATGGGCGGGGTGGGCCCTCCTACGAGCAGTACTTC. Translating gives CASSVDGRGGPSYEQYF. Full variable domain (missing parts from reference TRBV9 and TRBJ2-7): DSGVTQTPKHLITATGQRVTLRCSPRSGDLSVYWYQQSLDQGLQFLIQYYNGEERAKGNILERFSAQQFPDLHSELNLSSLELGDSALYFCASSVDGRGGPSYEQYFGPGTRLTVT.

CDR3 protein: CASSETSGTDTQYF. CDR3 DNA sequence: TGCGCCAGCAGTGAGACTAGCGGCACAGATACGCAGTATTTT. This chain joins TRBV10-1 and TRBJ2-3, with 7 nucleotides matching TRBD2. The CDR3 loop spans 14 amino acids. V shed 2 bases and J 1 base; nucleotides not matched to a gene: 0. The V gene's germline CDR1 is WNHNN and CDR2 SYGVQD (reference sequence).

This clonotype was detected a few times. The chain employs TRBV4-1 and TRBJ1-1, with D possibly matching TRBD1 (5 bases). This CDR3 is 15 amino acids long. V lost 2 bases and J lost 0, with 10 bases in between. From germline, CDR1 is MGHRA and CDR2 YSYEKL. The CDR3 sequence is CASSQTTRVNTEAFF. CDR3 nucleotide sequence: TGCGCCAGCAGCCAAACCACCAGGGTGAACACTGAAGCTTTCTTT.

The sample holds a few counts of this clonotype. As DNA, the CDR3 is TGCGCCAGTTGGACGGGAGGTACCACAGATACGCAGTATTTT. It yields the protein CASWTGGTTDTQYF. V and J are TRBV5-1 and TRBJ2-3, with TRBD2 identical over 7 bases. With V trimmed by 8 bases and J by 2 bases, 8 bases remained unmatched. The CDR3 spans 14 residues. Germline values: CDR1 SGHRS, CDR2 YFSETQ.

The CDR3 nucleotides are TGTGCCAGCAGCCCCAGGGTCGGGGAGCTGTTTTTT. Translating gives CASSPRVGELFF. The chain links TRBV7-6 to TRBJ2-2, with D perhaps matching TRBD1 (5 bases). From germline, CDR1 is SGHVS and CDR2 FNYEAQ. This CDR3 has 12 residues. The V end was cut by 5 bases, the J end by 7 bases, with 8 bases between.

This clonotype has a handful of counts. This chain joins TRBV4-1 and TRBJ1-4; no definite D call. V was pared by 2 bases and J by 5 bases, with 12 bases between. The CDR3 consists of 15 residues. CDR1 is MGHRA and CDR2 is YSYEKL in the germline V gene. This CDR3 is CASSQNPRRNEKLFF. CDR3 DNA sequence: TGCGCCAGCAGCCAAAATCCAAGGCGGAATGAAAAACTGTTTTTT.

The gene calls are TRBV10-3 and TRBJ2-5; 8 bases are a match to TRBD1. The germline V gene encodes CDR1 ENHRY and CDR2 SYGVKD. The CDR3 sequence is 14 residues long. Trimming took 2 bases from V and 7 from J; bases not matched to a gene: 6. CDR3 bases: TGTGCCATCAGTGAGGCGGACAGGGTGGGGACCCAGTACTTC. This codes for CAISEADRVGTQYF.

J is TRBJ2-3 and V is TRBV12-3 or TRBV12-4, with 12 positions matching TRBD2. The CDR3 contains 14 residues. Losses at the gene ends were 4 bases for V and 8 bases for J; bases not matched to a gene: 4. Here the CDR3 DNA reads TGTGCCAGCAGTTCTAGCGGGAGGGCCGGTACGCAGTATTTT. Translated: CASSSSGRAGTQYF.

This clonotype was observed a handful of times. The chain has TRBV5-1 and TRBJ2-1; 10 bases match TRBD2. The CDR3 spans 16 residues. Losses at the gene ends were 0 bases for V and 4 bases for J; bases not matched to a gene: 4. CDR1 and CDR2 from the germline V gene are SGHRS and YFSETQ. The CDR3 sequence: CASSLARTSGYNEQFF. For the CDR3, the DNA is TGCGCCAGCAGCTTGGCCAGGACTAGCGGTTACAATGAGCAGTTCTTC.

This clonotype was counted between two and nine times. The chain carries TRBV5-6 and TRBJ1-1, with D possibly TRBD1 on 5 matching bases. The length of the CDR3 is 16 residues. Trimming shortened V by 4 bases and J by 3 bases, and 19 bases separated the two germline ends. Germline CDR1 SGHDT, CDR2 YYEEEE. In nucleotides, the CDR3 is TGTGCCAGCAGCACCGGACCCTTCCGAGGGGACACTGAAGCTTTCTTT. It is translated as CASSTGPFRGDTEAFF.

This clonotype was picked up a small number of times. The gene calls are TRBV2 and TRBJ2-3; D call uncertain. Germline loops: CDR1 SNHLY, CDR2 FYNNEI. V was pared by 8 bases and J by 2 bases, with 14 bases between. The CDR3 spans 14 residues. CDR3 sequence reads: CASRKDLYTDTQYF. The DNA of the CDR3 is TGTGCCAGCCGGAAGGACCTCTACACAGATACGCAGTATTTT.

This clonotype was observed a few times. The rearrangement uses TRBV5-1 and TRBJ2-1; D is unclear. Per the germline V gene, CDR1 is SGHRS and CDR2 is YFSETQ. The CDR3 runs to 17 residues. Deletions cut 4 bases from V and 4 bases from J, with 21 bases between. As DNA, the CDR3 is TGCGCCAGCAGCCCGACCTTAGGGTCTGGGGTTTACAATGAGCAGTTCTTC. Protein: CASSPTLGSGVYNEQFF.

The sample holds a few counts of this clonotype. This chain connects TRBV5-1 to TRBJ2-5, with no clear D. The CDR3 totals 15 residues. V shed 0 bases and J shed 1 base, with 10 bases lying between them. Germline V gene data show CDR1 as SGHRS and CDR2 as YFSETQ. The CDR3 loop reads CASSLAAAFQETQYF. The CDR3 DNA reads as TGCGCCAGCAGCTTGGCGGCAGCTTTCCAAGAGACCCAGTACTTC. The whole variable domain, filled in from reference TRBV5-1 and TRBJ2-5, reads KAGVTQTPRYLIKTRGQQVTLSCSPISGHRSVSWYQQTPGQGLQFLFEYFSETQRNKGNFPGRFSGRQFSNSRSEMNVSTLELGDSALYLCASSLAAAFQETQYFGPGTRLLVL.

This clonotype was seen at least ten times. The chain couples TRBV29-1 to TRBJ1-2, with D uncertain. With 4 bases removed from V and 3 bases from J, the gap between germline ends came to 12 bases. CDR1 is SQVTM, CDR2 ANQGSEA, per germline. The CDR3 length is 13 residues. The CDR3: CSVALGPDYGYTF. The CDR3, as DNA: TGCAGCGTTGCCTTAGGACCGGACTATGGCTACACCTTC.

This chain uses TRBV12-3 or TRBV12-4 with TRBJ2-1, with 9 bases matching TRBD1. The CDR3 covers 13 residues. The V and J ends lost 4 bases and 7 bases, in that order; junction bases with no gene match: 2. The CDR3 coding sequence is TGTGCCAGCAGTTGGGACAGGGAAAATGAGCAGTTCTTC. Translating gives CASSWDRENEQFF.

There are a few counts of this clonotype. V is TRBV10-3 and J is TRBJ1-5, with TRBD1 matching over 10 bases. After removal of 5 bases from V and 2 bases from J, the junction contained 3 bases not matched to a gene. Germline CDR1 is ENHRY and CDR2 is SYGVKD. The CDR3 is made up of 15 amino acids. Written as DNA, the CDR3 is TGTGCCATCAGTTCCGGGACAGGGGGCAATCAGCCCCAGCATTTT. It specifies CAISSGTGGNQPQHF.